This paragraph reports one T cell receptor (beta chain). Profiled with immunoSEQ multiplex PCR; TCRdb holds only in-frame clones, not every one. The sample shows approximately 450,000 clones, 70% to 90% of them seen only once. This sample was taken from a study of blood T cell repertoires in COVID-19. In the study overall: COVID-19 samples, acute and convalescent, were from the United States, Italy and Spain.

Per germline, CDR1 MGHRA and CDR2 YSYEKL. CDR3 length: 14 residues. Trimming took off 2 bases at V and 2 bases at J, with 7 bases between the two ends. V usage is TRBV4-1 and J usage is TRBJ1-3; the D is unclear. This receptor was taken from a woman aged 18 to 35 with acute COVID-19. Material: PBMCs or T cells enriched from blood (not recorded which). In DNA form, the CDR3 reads TGCGCCAGCAGCCAAACTTATGCTGGAAACACCATATATTTT. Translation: CASSQTYAGNTIYF.